One and the same sample provided the 13 T cell receptor beta chains below, sequenced in a study of sequential checkpoint blockade in melanoma. As to treatment: randomized to nivolumab then ipilimumab (arm A) or the reverse (arm B). The method was immunoSEQ multiplex PCR; TCRdb's version includes in-frame clones alone and lacks a portion of them. The data show 35,000 to 40,000 clones, with over 75% seen just once and under 15% held by the top ten. Material: CD8+ T cells sorted from blood (inferred from file names), obtained from a patient given nivolumab and ipilimumab in sequence. The receptor set was obtained from a human donor with melanoma.

The chain is built from TRBV19 and TRBJ2-3, with TRBD2 matching 9 bases. The CDR3 contains 16 residues. V trimming: 5 bases; J trimming: 1 base; junction bases outside the gene matches: 7. The germline gives CDR1 LNHDA, CDR2 SQIVND (reference sequence). The CDR3 region has the DNA TGTGCCAGTAGTGACCGACTAGCGGCCGGCACAGATACGCAGTATTTT. Its translation: CASSDRLAAGTDTQYF.

The chain couples TRBV28 to TRBJ2-7, with TRBD1 identical over 8 bases. Germline V lookup: CDR1 MDHEN, CDR2 SYDVKM. V gave up 4 bases and J gave up 1 base; unmatched junction bases: 0. The CDR3 contains 13 residues. The CDR3 is CASSWTGSYEQYV. The CDR3 region has the DNA TGTGCCAGCAGTTGGACAGGGTCCTACGAGCAGTACGTC.

The V call is TRBV19, the J call TRBJ2-1; 7 bases are a match to TRBD2. From germline, CDR1 is LNHDA and CDR2 SQIVND (reference sequence). V was clipped by 3 bases and J by 4 bases; unmatched bases: 3. The CDR3 has 14 amino acids. CDR3 bases: TGTGCCAGTAGTATCCGGCGGGAGTACAATGAGCAGTTCTTC. This translates into CASSIRREYNEQFF.

The chain couples TRBV5-6 to TRBJ2-7; 9 positions match TRBD1. The CDR3 loop spans 16 amino acids. In germline, CDR1 is SGHDT, CDR2 YYEEEE. V lost 2 bases, J lost 1 base, and 7 bases stayed unmatched. CDR3 loop: CASSFAGQGSSYEQYV. The CDR3 DNA sequence: TGTGCCAGCAGCTTCGCGGGACAGGGTTCGTCCTACGAGCAGTACGTC.

V gene TRBV29-1 combines with J gene TRBJ1-5; weak D call: TRBD1 (6 bases). CDR1 and CDR2 from the germline V gene are SQVTM and ANQGSEA. The CDR3 totals 12 residues. Trimming took off 5 bases at V and 7 bases at J, with 12 bases between the two ends. The CDR3 protein is CSVSTGLQPQHF. The CDR3 DNA sequence: TGCAGCGTTTCCACAGGGTTACAGCCCCAGCATTTT. Full variable domain (remainder filled in from reference TRBV29-1 and TRBJ1-5): SAVISQKPSRDICQRGTSLTIQCQVDSQVTMMFWYRQQPGQSLTLIATANQGSEATYESGFVIDKFPISRPNLTFSTLTVSNMSPEDSSIYLCSVSTGLQPQHFGDGTRLSIL.

The chain uses TRBV4-3 and TRBJ1-4, with D unclear. V was shortened by 6 bases and J by 4 bases, with 18 bases between the two germline ends. The CDR3 extends over 16 amino acids. The germline V gene encodes CDR1 LGHNA and CDR2 YSLEER. CDR3 nucleotide sequence: TGCGCCAGCAGTTTACGGCTGGCGGCTGGTAATGAAAAACTGTTTTTT. Translated, it gives CASSLRLAAGNEKLFF.

The gene calls are TRBV5-6 and TRBJ2-5; 8 positions agree with TRBD1. Germline lookup yields CDR1 SGHDT and CDR2 YYEEEE. This CDR3 comprises 17 residues. V trimming: 4 bases; J trimming: 2 bases; junction bases outside the gene matches: 13. DNA of the CDR3: TGTGCCAGCAGCCTAGAAACCGGGACAGGCCTTCAAGAGACCCAGTACTTC. This sequence encodes CASSLETGTGLQETQYF.

This CDR3 reads CASSLLAGSTDTQYF. Here the CDR3 DNA reads TGTGCCAGCAGCTTGCTAGCGGGGAGCACAGATACGCAGTATTTT. This chain links TRBV5-4 with TRBJ2-3; 9 bases map to TRBD2. The CDR3 spans 15 residues. V lost 1 base and J lost 0; bases outside the gene matches: 0. The germline V gene encodes CDR1 SGHNT and CDR2 YYREEE (reference sequence).

V and J are TRBV5-6 and TRBJ1-1, with a weak D call TRBD1 (6 bases). The CDR3 spans 14 residues. CDR1 and CDR2 (germline): SGHDT, YYEEEE. V lost 4 bases and J 1 base, leaving 11 bases between the germline ends. CDR3 protein: CASSRGHRNTEAFF. The CDR3 bases are TGTGCCAGCAGCCGGGGACATAGGAACACTGAAGCTTTCTTT.

This rearrangement joins TRBV9 to TRBJ2-5; unclear D gene. Matching the DNA end better, TRBJ2-7 makes the J call doubtful. Germline V CDR1 and CDR2: SGDLS, YYNGEE. CDR3 length: 14 residues. CDR3 DNA: TGTGCCAGCAGCGTAGAAGGCGGCTCCTACGAGCAGTACTTC. It translates to CASSVEGGSYEQYF.

The chain carries TRBV7-9 and TRBJ1-1, with TRBD1 matching 7 bases. The germline gives CDR1 SEHNR, CDR2 FQNEAQ (reference sequence). The CDR3 runs to 16 residues. J gave up 0 bases and V 5 bases, and 9 bases lay outside the gene matches. CDR3 region: CASSPSTGLLNTEAFF. CDR3 sequence (DNA): TGTGCCAGCAGCCCCTCGACAGGGCTCCTGAACACTGAAGCTTTCTTT.

There are a few counts of this clone. The DNA of the CDR3 is TGTGCCAGTAACCCAGGGGGGACGGCTTTCTTT. Encoded protein: CASNPGGTAFF. This chain links TRBV19 with TRBJ1-1; 7 bases agree with TRBD1. The CDR3 covers 11 residues. J lost 11 bases, V lost 7 bases, and 7 bases had no gene match. Germline CDR1 LNHDA, CDR2 SQIVND (reference sequence).

The rearrangement links TRBV7-6 to TRBJ2-7; a possible D gene is TRBD2 (5 bases). The CDR3 has 15 residues. Germline V gene sequence: CDR1 SGHVS, CDR2 FNYEAQ. V lost 1 base, J lost 4 bases, and 14 bases lay in between. This chain's CDR3 is CASSLEVGDTYEQYF. As DNA, the CDR3 is TGTGCCAGCAGCTTAGAAGTCGGGGATACGTACGAGCAGTACTTC.